The 9 T cell receptor beta chains given below trace back to one sample, sequenced in a study of beta chain features in type 1 diabetes. Expressed TCRB transcripts were sequenced because the entire RNA isolate underwent reverse transcription. Clones were sequenced by immunoSEQ multiplex PCR, and TCRdb holds only the in-frame ones, with some missing. The top ten clones hold 2% to 2.5% of a sample with some 60,000 clones, 59% of them seen once. The sample taken for sequencing was Tregs from blood. These receptors all stem from a woman aged 18 to 35 in good health.

This sequence joins TRBV19 and TRBJ2-7; 9 bases agree with TRBD1. This CDR3 region has 14 residues. Germline V gene lookup returns CDR1 LNHDA and CDR2 SQIVND (reference sequence). V shed 4 bases, J shed 3 bases, and the junction held 4 bases outside the gene matches. CDR3 DNA: TGTGCCAGTAGTACTACAGGGGGCGACTACGAGCAGTACTTC. It yields the protein CASSTTGGDYEQYF.

This chain connects TRBV5-1 to TRBJ2-7; D is perhaps TRBD1 (5 bases). This CDR3 contains 14 residues. Trimming took 4 bases from V and 7 from J, leaving 18 bases between them. CDR1 is SGHRS and CDR2 is YFSETQ in the germline V gene. The CDR3 loop is CASSTRQGPREQYF. DNA for the CDR3: TGCGCCAGCAGCACCCGGCAGGGCCCTCGGGAGCAGTACTTC.

The chain employs TRBV7-9 and TRBJ2-5; the match to TRBD1 covers 8 bases. Germline V lookup: CDR1 SEHNR, CDR2 FQNEAQ (reference sequence). Unmatched junction bases numbered 9, after V lost 5 bases and J lost 4 bases. The CDR3 is 15 residues long. The chain's CDR3 is CASSRSGTGLETQYF. CDR3 nucleotides: TGTGCCAGCAGCCGGTCCGGGACAGGTCTAGAGACCCAGTACTTC. The complete variable domain, with remaining parts taken from reference TRBV7-9 and TRBJ2-5, reads DTGVSQNPRHKITKRGQNVTFRCDPISEHNRLYWYRQTLGQGPEFLTYFQNEAQLEKSRLLSDRFSAERPKGSFSTLEIQRTEQGDSAMYLCASSRSGTGLETQYFGPGTRLLVL.

The CDR3 coding sequence is TGCGCCAGCAGCCTGAGCGGGAACTATGGCTACACCTTC. It translates to CASSLSGNYGYTF. The V and J genes are TRBV5-1 and TRBJ1-2; no clear D gene. CDR3 length: 13 residues. The ends were cut back, 4 bases at V and 2 bases at J, with 9 bases in the middle. Germline CDR1 reads SGHRS; CDR2 reads YFSETQ.

V usage is TRBV5-8 and J usage is TRBJ1-1, with TRBD1 matching over 7 bases. CDR3 length: 14 amino acids. V lost 4 bases and J lost 1; bases outside the gene matches: 4. Germline-derived CDR1 and CDR2 are SGHTS and YDEGEE. The CDR3 sequence is CASSATGWNTEAFF. The CDR3 nucleotides read TGTGCCAGCAGCGCGACAGGGTGGAACACTGAAGCTTTCTTT.

This chain links TRBV5-1 with TRBJ2-1; tentatively, D is TRBD2 (6 bases). Per the germline V gene, CDR1 is SGHRS and CDR2 is YFSETQ. CDR3 length: 16 amino acids. Trimming pared 6 bases from V and 7 bases from J, leaving 23 bases between. CDR3 bases: TGCGCCAGCACCCGGGGTGGGGGGACCGACGGAAATGAGCAGTTCTTC. Amino acid sequence: CASTRGGGTDGNEQFF.

This clone was picked up a small number of times. This chain connects TRBV6-5 to TRBJ1-1; 8 bases align to TRBD1. This CDR3 spans 14 amino acids. V gave up 2 bases and J gave up 5 bases; unmatched junction bases: 4. Germline V gives CDR1 MNHEY, CDR2 SVGAGI. The CDR3 DNA sequence: TGTGCCAGCAGTTACGACAGGGGAAGGACTGAAGCTTTCTTT. Its translation is CASSYDRGRTEAFF.

The V gene is TRBV6-1, the J gene TRBJ1-2, with 12 bases matching TRBD1. The CDR3 consists of 15 residues. CDR1 MNHNS and CDR2 SASEGT come from the germline V gene. V lost 2 bases, J lost 7 bases, and 5 bases stayed unmatched. CDR3 loop: CASSETGTGGVGYTF. DNA for the CDR3: TGTGCCAGCAGTGAAACCGGGACAGGGGGCGTTGGCTACACCTTC.

The table lists this clone with a few counts. The chain joins TRBV29-1 to TRBJ2-2, with D possibly being TRBD2 (7 bases). Deletions cut 5 bases from V and 3 bases from J, with 16 bases between. Per the germline V gene, CDR1 is SQVTM and CDR2 is ANQGSEA. This CDR3 contains 15 residues. CDR3 in amino acids: CSVSAAGAHTGELFF. CDR3 DNA: TGCAGCGTTTCCGCGGCGGGGGCCCACACCGGGGAGCTGTTTTTT.